The rows below give T cell receptor beta chains drawn from one sample of a study of cytomegalovirus exposure and HLA in healthy donors. Produced via immunoSEQ multiplex PCR; TCRdb's table is partial and in-frame only. Of about 240,000 clones listed, roughly 86% are singletons. The specimen sequenced was PBMCs. The receptors stem from a woman aged 25 to 45 in good health and CMV-seropositive. The CDR3 runs from the conserved cysteine through the conserved F or W. D genes are given only for firm matches. Some rows have no size entry. The others give once, few or many, or a class for an expanded clone.

abundance,d_gene,j_gene,v_gene,CDR3nt,CDR3aa
.,.,TRBJ1-4,TRBV7-2,TGTGCCAGCAGCCCGGTAGGGGGTTTCGGTGAAAAACTGTTTTTT,CASSPVGGFGEKLFF
.,TRBD1,TRBJ2-7,TRBV4-1,TGCGCCAGCAGCCACCCGACAGGGCCCTACGAGCAGTACTTC,CASSHPTGPYEQYF
.,TRBD2,TRBJ2-6,TRBV19,TGTGCCAGTACGTCTCTAGCGGGAAGACCTGGGGCCAACGTCCTGACTTTC,CASTSLAGRPGANVLTF
once,TRBD1,TRBJ1-2,TRBV18,TGTGCCAGCTCACCTCTCCAGGGGGACTATGGCTACACCTTC,CASSPLQGDYGYTF
.,.,TRBJ1-2,TRBV4-1,TGCGCCAGCAGCCAAGGGCAAGGGTGGACAGATATTAACTATGGCTACACCTTC,CASSQGQGWTDINYGYTF
once,TRBD1,TRBJ1-5,TRBV4-2,TGTGCCAGCAGCCAGGGGGGGACAGGGACGGAGCCCCAGCATTTT,CASSQGGTGTEPQHF
.,TRBD2,TRBJ2-5,TRBV19,TGTGCCAGACCAGAGCGGGAGAGGGGCCAAGAGACCCAGTACTTC,CARPERERGQETQYF
.,.,TRBJ1-3,TRBV30,TGTGCCTGGAGCATCGGAGTAGCTGGAAACACCATATATTTT,CAWSIGVAGNTIYF
.,.,TRBJ2-3,TRBV11-3,TGTGCCAGCAGCTTAGCTAGCGCAAGCACAGATACGCAGTATTTT,CASSLASASTDTQYF
.,TRBD1,TRBJ1-2,TRBV10-3,TGTGCCATCAGCGCGGGACAGGGGGCGAGGGGCGATGGCTACACCTTC,CAISAGQGARGDGYTF
.,.,TRBJ2-1,TRBV5-1,TGCGCCAGCAGCTTGGCCGTGACTAGGGCCTACAATGAGCAGTTCTTC,CASSLAVTRAYNEQFF
.,TRBD2,TRBJ2-1,TRBV19,TGTGCCAGTAGTACCCCCTGGCGGGAGACTGTAAATGAGCAGTTCTTC,CASSTPWRETVNEQFF
many,.,TRBJ2-5,TRBV7-3,TGTGCCACCGCCTCGGCGGTTCAGGAGACCCAGTACTTC,CATASAVQETQYF